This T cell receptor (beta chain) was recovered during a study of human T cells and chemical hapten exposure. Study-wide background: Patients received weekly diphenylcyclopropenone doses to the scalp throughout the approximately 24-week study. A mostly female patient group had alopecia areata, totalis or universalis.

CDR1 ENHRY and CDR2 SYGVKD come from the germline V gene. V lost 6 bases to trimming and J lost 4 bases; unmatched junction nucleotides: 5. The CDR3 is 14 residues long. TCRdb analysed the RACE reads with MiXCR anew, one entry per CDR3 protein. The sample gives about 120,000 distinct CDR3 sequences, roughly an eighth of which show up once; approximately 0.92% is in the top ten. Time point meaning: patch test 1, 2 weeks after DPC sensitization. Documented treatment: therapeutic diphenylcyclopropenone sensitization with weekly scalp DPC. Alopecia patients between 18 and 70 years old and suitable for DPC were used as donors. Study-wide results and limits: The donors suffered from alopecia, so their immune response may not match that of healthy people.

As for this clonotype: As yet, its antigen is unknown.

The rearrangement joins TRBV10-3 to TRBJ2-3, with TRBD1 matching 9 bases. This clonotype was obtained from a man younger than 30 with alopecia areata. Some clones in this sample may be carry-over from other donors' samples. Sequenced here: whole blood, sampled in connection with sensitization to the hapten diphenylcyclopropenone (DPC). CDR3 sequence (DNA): TGTGCCATCAGCCGGGACAGGGTAGCAGATACGCAGTATTTT. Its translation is CAISRDRVADTQYF.